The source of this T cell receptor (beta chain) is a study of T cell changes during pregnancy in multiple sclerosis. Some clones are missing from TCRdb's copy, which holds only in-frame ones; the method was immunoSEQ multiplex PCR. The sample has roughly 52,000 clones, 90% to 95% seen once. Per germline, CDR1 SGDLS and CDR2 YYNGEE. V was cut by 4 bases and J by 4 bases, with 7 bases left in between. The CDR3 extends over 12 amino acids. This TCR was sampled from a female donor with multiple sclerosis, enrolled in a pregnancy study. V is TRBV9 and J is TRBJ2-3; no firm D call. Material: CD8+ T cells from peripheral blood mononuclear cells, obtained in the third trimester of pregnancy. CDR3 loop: CASSSLPDTQYF. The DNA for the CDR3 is TGTGCCAGCAGCTCCCTACCAGATACGCAGTATTTT.